This is a list of T cell receptor beta chains from one sample in a study of blood T cell repertoires in COVID-19. The data were produced by immunoSEQ multiplex PCR, yet TCRdb's version contains in-frame clones alone and is incomplete. Among tens of thousands of clones listed, approximately 86% were seen once. Sequencing was carried out using peripheral blood. The source of these receptors is a human donor in a cohort sampled during active COVID-19. CDR3s include the opening cysteine and the closing phenylalanine or tryptophan. The D gene is left open where the match is weak. A row's size may be missing; if present it is once, few, many or a size class.

CDR3: CASSPSVGGLDEQYF
DNA: TGTGCCAGCTCACCCTCAGTAGGCGGCTTGGACGAGCAGTACTTC
size: -
J: TRBJ2-7
D: -
V: TRBV18

CDR3: CASSLDLNLYGTGKEKLFF
DNA: TGTGCCAGCAGCTTAGATCTTAATTTATACGGGACAGGGAAAGAAAAACTGTTTTTT
size: -
J: TRBJ1-4
D: TRBD1
V: TRBV7-8

CDR3: CASSFRENTEAFF
DNA: TGTGCCAGCAGTTTTCGGGAAAACACTGAAGCTTTCTTT
size: -
J: TRBJ1-1
D: -
V: TRBV12-3/TRBV12-4

CDR3: CSVPGQEAYF
DNA: TGCAGCGTTCCGGGACAGGAGGCGTACTTC
size: -
J: TRBJ2-7
D: TRBD1
V: TRBV29-1

CDR3: CASSRTSSYEQYF
DNA: TGTGCCAGCAGCCGGACTAGCTCCTACGAGCAGTACTTC
size: -
J: TRBJ2-7
D: TRBD2
V: TRBV7-8

CDR3: CASSLGAGVSYNEQFF
DNA: TGTGCCAGCAGCTTAGGAGCGGGAGTCAGCTACAATGAGCAGTTCTTC
size: -
J: TRBJ2-1
D: TRBD2
V: TRBV11-2

CDR3: CASSRDRGETQYF
DNA: TGTGCCAGCAGCAGGGACAGGGGAGAGACCCAGTACTTC
size: -
J: TRBJ2-5
D: TRBD1
V: TRBV11-2

CDR3: CASSPEYRVDGYTF
DNA: TGTGCCAGCTCACCAGAATACAGGGTCGATGGCTACACCTTC
size: once
J: TRBJ1-2
D: -
V: TRBV18

CDR3: CASSLGRKVAGGSYNEQFF
DNA: TGTGCCAGCAGCTTAGGACGGAAAGTAGCGGGAGGGTCCTACAATGAGCAGTTCTTC
size: many
J: TRBJ2-1
D: TRBD2
V: TRBV11-2

CDR3: CASSRQGGGYEQYF
DNA: TGTGCCAGCAGCCGACAGGGAGGCGGCTACGAGCAGTACTTC
size: -
J: TRBJ2-7
D: -
V: TRBV28

CDR3: CASSLTTYEQYF
DNA: TGCGCCAGCAGCTTAACTACTTACGAGCAGTACTTC
size: -
J: TRBJ2-7
D: -
V: TRBV5-1

CDR3: CSAIEAEPQHF
DNA: TGCAGTGCTATAGAAGCGGAGCCCCAGCATTTT
size: -
J: TRBJ1-5
D: -
V: TRBV20-1

CDR3: CATQGGSYNEQFF
DNA: TGTGCCACCCAGGGGGGCTCCTACAATGAGCAGTTCTTC
size: once
J: TRBJ2-1
D: -
V: TRBV24-1

CDR3: CASSQGWGLGMRAYEQYF
DNA: TGCGCCAGCAGCCAAGGGTGGGGACTAGGGATGAGGGCCTACGAGCAGTACTTC
size: -
J: TRBJ2-7
D: TRBD2
V: TRBV4-1

CDR3: CASSPGQGSQPQHF
DNA: TGTGCCAGTAGCCCCGGACAGGGAAGTCAGCCCCAGCATTTT
size: few
J: TRBJ1-5
D: TRBD1
V: TRBV19

CDR3: CASRRTGSTEAFF
DNA: TGTGCCAGCAGACGGACAGGGAGCACTGAAGCTTTCTTT
size: -
J: TRBJ1-1
D: TRBD1
V: TRBV6-5